This T cell receptor beta chain comes out of a study of CD8+CD57+ T cells in acquired aplastic anemia. Background on the study: Sorted CD4+ and CD8+ cells yielded DNA averaging around 3.2 ug. Broader study findings: Between patients and controls, twenty-nine CD8+ CDR3 sequences were found in common. In CD8+ cells, Simpson's diversity showed no significant difference between patients and controls.

The study profiled TCR beta VDJ and CDR3 using genomic DNA as template. TCRdb used MiXCR to reprocess the reads, holding one entry per CDR3 protein. Of about 140,000 distinct CDR3 sequences in the sample, 41% are singletons; the top ten hold under 9%. The CDR3 extends over 15 amino acids. V lost 5 bases and J 0 bases, leaving 14 bases between the germline ends. Germline loops: CDR1 DFQATT, CDR2 SNEGSKA (reference sequence). Only a few counts were recorded for this clonotype. Its antigen is not identified. The source material was sorted CD4+, CD8+, or CD8+CD57+ T cells (not recorded which) from PBMCs. The clonotype comes from a human donor in good health, serving as a control. The V and J genes are TRBV20-1 and TRBJ2-4, with D perhaps being TRBD1 or TRBD2 (5 bases each). The DNA for the CDR3 is TGCAGTGCTGGGACGACCGGGACAGCCAAAAACATTCAGTACTTC. Translated, it gives CSAGTTGTAKNIQYF.